This TCR beta chain emerged from a study of shared clonotypes between healthy human individuals. Generated by immunoSEQ multiplex PCR, the TCRdb table keeps only in-frame clones and is missing some. The sample comprises hundreds of thousands of clones, 90% to 96% of which are singletons, and less than 0.06% rests with the top ten. Worth noting for this clone: The antigen is not known.

Overall study results and limits: Non-shared clonotypes had lower generation probabilities than those shared by all four donors. Limited genetic and exposure-history diversity came from having few donors. Richness estimates generally favored naive over memory subsets.

The sample consisted of naive CD4+ T cells sorted from blood. As for subset: CD45RA+ positively selected. The receptor was derived from a woman in her thirties in good health.

CDR3 residues: CASSLVLAGGPGSVEQYF. The DNA of the CDR3 is TGCGCCAGCAGCTTGGTTCTAGCGGGTGGACCGGGCTCCGTCGAGCAGTACTTC. The rearrangement uses TRBV5-1 and TRBJ2-7; 8 bases align to TRBD2. The V gene end was trimmed by 0 bases and the J gene end by 6 bases; junction bases not matched to a gene: 17. The CDR3 runs to 18 residues. CDR1 and CDR2 (germline): SGHRS, YFSETQ. The variable domain in full, completed from reference TRBV5-1 and TRBJ2-7, reads KAGVTQTPRYLIKTRGQQVTLSCSPISGHRSVSWYQQTPGQGLQFLFEYFSETQRNKGNFPGRFSGRQFSNSRSEMNVSTLELGDSALYLCASSLVLAGGPGSVEQYFGPGTRLTVT.